One and the same sample provided the 2 T cell receptor beta chains below, sequenced in a study of vaccination effects on CD4 cells after COVID-19. Viral peptide pool expansion of antigen-specific CD4+ T cells preceded sequencing in the ViraFEST assay. The authors isolated CD4+ T cells after nine to eleven days of culture. Nucleocapsid antibody tests were negative, and the vaccine recipients had no prior SARS-CoV-2 infection. Clones were read by immunoSEQ multiplex PCR, and TCRdb kept only the in-frame ones, dropping some. The repertoire consists of 35,000 to 40,000 clones, with about 60% occurring once and the leading ten covering 14% to 15%. Their antigens remain unidentified. The sample in question was CD4+ T cells from PBMCs cultured with HCoV-OC43 spike peptides, obtained before COVID-19 vaccination. Subset of the sample: HCoV-OC43 spike overlapping peptide pool stimulation. These receptors all come from a human donor who received a COVID-19 vaccine.

This chain connects TRBV20-1 to TRBJ2-5; D remains ambiguous. This CDR3 is 11 amino acids long. Per germline, CDR1 DFQATT and CDR2 SNEGSKA (reference sequence). V dropped 7 bases and J dropped 1 base, with 7 bases sitting between them. The CDR3 spells CSGLIQETQYF. CDR3 DNA: TGCAGTGGACTGATCCAAGAGACCCAGTACTTC.

This clone occurred a few times. The V and J genes are TRBV19 and TRBJ1-3, with D uncertain. V shed 3 bases and J shed 0 bases, with 6 bases lying between them. The CDR3 is 14 residues long. Germline V gene lookup returns CDR1 LNHDA and CDR2 SQIVND (reference sequence). CDR3 coding DNA: TGTGCCAGTAGTATGCAGAACTCTGGAAACACCATATATTTT. It codes for CASSMQNSGNTIYF.